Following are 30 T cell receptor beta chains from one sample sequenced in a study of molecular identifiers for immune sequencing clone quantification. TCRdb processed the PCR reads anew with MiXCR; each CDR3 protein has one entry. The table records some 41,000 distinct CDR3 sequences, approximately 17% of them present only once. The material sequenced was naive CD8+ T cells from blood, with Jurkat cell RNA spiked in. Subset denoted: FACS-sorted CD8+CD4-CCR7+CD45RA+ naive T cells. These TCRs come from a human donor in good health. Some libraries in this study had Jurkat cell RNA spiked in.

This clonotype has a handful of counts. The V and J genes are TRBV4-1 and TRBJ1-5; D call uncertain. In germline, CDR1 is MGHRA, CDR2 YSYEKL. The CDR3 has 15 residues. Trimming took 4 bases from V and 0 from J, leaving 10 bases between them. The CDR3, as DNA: TGCGCCAGCAGCCTAGTCGCACCTAGCAATCAGCCCCAGCATTTT. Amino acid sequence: CASSLVAPSNQPQHF.

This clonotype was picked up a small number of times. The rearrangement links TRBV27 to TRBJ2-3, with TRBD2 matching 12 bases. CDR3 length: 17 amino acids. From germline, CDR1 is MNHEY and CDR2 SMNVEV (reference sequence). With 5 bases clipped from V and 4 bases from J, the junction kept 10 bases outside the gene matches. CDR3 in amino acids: CASSPRLAGVYADTQYF. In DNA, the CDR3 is TGTGCCAGCAGTCCCCGACTAGCGGGAGTATACGCAGATACGCAGTATTTT.

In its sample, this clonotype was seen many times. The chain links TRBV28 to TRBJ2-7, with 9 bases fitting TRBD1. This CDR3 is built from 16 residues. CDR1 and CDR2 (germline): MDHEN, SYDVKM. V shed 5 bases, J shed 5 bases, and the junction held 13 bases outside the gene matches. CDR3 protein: CASSPAAGQGTNEQYF. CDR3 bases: TGTGCCAGCAGTCCCGCAGCGGGACAGGGTACCAACGAGCAGTACTTC.

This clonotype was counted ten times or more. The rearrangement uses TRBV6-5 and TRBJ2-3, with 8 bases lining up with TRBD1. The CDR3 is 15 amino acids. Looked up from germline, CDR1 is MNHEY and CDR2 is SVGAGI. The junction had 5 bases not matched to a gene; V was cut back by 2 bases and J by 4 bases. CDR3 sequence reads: CASSYTRGHADTQYF. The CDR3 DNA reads TGTGCCAGCAGTTACACCAGGGGGCACGCAGATACGCAGTATTTT.

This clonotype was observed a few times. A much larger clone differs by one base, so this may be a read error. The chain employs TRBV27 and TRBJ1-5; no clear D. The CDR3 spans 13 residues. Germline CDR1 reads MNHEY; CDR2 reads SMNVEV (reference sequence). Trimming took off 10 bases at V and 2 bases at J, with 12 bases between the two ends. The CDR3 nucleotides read TGTGCCAACTCAGTTAGGGGCAATCAGCCCCAGCATTTT. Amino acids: CANSVRGNQPQHF.

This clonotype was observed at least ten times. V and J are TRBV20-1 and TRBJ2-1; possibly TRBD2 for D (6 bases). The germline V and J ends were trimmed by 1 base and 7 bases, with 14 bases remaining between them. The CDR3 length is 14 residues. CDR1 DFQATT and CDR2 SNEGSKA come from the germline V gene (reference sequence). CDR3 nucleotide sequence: TGCAGTGCTAGAGTGGCAGCGGCGGGGAATGAGCAGTTCTTC. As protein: CSARVAAAGNEQFF.

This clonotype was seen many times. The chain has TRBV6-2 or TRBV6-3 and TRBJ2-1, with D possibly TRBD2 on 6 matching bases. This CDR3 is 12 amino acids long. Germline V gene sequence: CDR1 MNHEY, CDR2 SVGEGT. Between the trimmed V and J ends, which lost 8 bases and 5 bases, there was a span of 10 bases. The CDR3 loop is CASGDFHNEQFF. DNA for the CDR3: TGTGCCAGCGGGGACTTCCACAATGAGCAGTTCTTC.

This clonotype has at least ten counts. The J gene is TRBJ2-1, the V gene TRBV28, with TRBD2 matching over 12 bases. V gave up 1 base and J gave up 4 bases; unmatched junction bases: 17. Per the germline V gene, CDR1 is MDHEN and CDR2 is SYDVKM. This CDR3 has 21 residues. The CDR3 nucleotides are TGTGCCAGCAGTTTATCCCTAAATGAGAGACTAGCGGGAGACCCATACAATGAGCAGTTCTTC. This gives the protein CASSLSLNERLAGDPYNEQFF.

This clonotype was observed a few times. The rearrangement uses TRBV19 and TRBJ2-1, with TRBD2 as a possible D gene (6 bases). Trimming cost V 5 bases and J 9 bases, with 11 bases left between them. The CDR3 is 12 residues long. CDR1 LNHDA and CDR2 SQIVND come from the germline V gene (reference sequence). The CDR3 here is CASSPSAIEQFF. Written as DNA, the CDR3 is TGTGCCAGTAGTCCTAGCGCTATTGAGCAGTTCTTC. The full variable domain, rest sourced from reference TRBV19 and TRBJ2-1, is DGGITQSPKYLFRKEGQNVTLSCEQNLNHDAMYWYRQDPGQGLRLIYYSQIVNDFQKGDIAEGYSVSREKKESFPLTVTSAQKNPTAFYLCASSPSAIEQFFGPGTRLTVL.

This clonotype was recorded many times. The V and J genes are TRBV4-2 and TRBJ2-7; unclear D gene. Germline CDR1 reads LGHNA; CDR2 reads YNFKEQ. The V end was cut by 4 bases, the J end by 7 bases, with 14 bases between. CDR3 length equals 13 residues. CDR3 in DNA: TGTGCCAGCAGCCGCGGCAGAGCTGAAGAGCAGTACTTC. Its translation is CASSRGRAEEQYF.

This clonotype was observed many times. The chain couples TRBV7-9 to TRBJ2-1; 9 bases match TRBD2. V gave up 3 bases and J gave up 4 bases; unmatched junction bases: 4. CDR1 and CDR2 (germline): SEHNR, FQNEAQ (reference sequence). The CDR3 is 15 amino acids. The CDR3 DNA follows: TGTGCCAGCAGCTTGGTTCTAGCGGGATACAATGAGCAGTTCTTC. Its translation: CASSLVLAGYNEQFF. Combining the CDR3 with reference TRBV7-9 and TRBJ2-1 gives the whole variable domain DTGVSQNPRHKITKRGQNVTFRCDPISEHNRLYWYRQTLGQGPEFLTYFQNEAQLEKSRLLSDRFSAERPKGSFSTLEIQRTEQGDSAMYLCASSLVLAGYNEQFFGPGTRLTVL.

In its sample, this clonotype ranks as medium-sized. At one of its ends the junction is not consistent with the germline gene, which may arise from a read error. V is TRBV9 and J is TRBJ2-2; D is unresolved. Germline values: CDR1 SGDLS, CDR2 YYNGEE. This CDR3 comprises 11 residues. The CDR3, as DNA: TGCGCCAGCAGCTTGACCGGGGAGCTGTTTTTT. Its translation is CASSLTGELFF.

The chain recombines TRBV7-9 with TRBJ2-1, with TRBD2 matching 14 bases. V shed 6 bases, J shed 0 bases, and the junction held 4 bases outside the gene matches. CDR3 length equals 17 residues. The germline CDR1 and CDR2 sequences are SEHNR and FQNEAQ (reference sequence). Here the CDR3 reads CASRSGLAGGSYNEQFF. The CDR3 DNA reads TGTGCCAGCAGATCTGGACTAGCGGGAGGCTCCTACAATGAGCAGTTCTTC.

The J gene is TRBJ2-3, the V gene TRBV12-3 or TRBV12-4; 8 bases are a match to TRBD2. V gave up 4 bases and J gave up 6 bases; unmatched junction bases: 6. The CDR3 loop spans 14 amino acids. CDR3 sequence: CASSSLAGPDTQYF. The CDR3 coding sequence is TGTGCCAGCAGTTCGTTAGCGGGACCCGATACGCAGTATTTT.

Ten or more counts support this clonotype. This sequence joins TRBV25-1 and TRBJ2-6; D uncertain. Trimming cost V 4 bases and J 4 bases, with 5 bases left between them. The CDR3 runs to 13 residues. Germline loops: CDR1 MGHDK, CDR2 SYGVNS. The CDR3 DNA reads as TGTGCCAGCAGTGCCTCCGGGGCCAACGTCCTGACTTTC. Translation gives CASSASGANVLTF.

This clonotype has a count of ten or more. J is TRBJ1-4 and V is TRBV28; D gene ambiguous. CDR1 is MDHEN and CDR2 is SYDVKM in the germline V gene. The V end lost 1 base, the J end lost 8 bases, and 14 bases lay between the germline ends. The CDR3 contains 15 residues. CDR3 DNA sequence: TGTGCCAGCAGTTTATCCCTCTCCGGTAGGGAAAAACTGTTTTTT. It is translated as CASSLSLSGREKLFF.

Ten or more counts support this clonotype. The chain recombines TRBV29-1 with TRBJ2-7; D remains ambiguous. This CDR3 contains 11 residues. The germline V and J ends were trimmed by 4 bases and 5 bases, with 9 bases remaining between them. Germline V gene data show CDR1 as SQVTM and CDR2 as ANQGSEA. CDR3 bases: TGCAGCGTTGTCGAAAGAGACGAGCAGTACTTC. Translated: CSVVERDEQYF.

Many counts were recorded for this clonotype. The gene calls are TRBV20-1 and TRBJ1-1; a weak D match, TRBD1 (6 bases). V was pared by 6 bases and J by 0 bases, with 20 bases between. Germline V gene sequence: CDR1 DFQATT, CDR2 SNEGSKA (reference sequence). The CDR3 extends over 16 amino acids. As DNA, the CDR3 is TGCAGTGCACCGGGGGCGGCGGAGTCCATGAACACTGAAGCTTTCTTT. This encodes CSAPGAAESMNTEAFF.

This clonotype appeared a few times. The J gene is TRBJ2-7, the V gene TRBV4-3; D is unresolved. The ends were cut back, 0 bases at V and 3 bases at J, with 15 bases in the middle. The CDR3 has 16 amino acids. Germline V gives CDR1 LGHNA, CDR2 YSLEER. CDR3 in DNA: TGCGCCAGCAGCCAAGATCAGGAACGCGTATACTACGAGCAGTACTTC. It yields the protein CASSQDQERVYYEQYF.

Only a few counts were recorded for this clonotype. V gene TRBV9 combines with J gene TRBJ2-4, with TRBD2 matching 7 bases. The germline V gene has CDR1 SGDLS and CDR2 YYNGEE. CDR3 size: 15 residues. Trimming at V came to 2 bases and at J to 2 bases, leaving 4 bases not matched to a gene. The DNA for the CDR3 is TGTGCCAGCAGCGTGGGCGGGGGAACCAAAAACATTCAGTACTTC. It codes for CASSVGGGTKNIQYF.

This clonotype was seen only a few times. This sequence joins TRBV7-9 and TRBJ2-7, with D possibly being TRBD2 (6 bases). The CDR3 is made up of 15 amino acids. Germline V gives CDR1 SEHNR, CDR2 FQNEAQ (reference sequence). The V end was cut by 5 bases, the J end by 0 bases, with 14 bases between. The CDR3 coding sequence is TGTGCCAGCAGCAAGACTAGTCCGAACTCCTACGAGCAGTACTTC. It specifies CASSKTSPNSYEQYF.

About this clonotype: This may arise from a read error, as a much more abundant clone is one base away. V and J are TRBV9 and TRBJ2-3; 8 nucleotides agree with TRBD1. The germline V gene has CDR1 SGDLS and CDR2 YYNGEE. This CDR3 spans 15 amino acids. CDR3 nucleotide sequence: TGTGCCAGCAGCGTAACAAGACAGGGGTTCGATATGCAGTATTTT. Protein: CASSVTRQGFDMQYF.

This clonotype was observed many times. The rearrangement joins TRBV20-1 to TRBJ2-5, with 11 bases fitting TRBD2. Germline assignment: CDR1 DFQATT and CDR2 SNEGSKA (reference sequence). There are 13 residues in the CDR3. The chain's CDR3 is CTGTSGYQETQYF. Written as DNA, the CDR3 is TGCACCGGGACTAGCGGATACCAAGAGACCCAGTACTTC.

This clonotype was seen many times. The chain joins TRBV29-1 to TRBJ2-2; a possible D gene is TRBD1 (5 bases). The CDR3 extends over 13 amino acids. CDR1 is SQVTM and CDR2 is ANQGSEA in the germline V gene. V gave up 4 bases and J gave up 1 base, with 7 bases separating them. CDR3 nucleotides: TGCAGCGTTGCCAGGGTGAACACCGGGGAGCTGTTTTTT. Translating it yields CSVARVNTGELFF.

CDR3 in amino acids: CASSLGWLSTGELFF. Written as DNA, the CDR3 is TGTGCCAGCAGCTTGGGCTGGCTAAGTACCGGGGAGCTGTTTTTT. The V call is TRBV5-6, the J call TRBJ2-2, with D unresolved. This CDR3 is 15 amino acids long. Per the germline V gene, CDR1 is SGHDT and CDR2 is YYEEEE. Trimming removed 0 bases from V and 5 bases from J, with 11 bases in between.

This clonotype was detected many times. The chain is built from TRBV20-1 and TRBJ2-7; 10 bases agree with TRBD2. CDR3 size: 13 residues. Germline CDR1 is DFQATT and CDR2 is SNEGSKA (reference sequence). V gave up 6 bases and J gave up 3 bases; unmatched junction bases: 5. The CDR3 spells CSAGGTSDYEQYF. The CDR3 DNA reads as TGCAGTGCCGGGGGGACTAGCGACTACGAGCAGTACTTC.

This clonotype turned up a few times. The CDR3 loop reads CASSLGPSGSYEQYF. DNA for the CDR3: TGTGCCAGCAGTTTAGGTCCTAGCGGGAGCTACGAGCAGTACTTC. The genes are TRBV12-3 or TRBV12-4 and TRBJ2-7; 10 bases are shared with TRBD2. The V and J ends lost 1 base and 3 bases, in that order; junction bases with no gene match: 3. CDR3 length: 15 amino acids.

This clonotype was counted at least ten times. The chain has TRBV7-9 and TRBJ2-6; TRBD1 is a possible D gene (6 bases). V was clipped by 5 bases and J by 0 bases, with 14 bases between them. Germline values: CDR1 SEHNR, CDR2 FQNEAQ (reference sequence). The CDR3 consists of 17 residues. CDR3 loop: CASSILDRSSGANVLTF. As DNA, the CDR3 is TGTGCCAGCAGCATACTCGACAGGAGCTCTGGGGCCAACGTCCTGACTTTC.

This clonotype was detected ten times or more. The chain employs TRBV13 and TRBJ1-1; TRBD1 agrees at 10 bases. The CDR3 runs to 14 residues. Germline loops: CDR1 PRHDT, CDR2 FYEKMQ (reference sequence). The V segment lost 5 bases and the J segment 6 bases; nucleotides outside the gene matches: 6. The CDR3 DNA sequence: TGTGCCAGCAGCCTAGCCGGGACAGGGGCTGAAGCTTTCTTT. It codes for CASSLAGTGAEAFF.

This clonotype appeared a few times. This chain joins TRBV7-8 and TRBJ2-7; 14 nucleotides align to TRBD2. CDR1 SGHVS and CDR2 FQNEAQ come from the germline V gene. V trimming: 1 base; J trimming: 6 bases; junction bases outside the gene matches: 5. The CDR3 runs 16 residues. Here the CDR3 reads CASSLGGTSGRLEQYF. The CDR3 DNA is TGTGCCAGCAGCTTAGGCGGGACTAGCGGGAGACTCGAGCAGTACTTC.